This T cell receptor beta chain was found in a study of T cell responses to AZD1222 COVID-19 vaccine (TCRdb year 2021). General notes on the study: A total of 230 to 250 trial participants underwent TCR sequencing, of whom roughly 210 had received two doses of AZD1222 and around 26 had received two doses of the MenACWY control vaccine. Trial participants were enrolled by age into subgroups of 18-55, 56-69 and 70-plus years, and about 150, 27 and 61 TCR-sequenced participants, respectively, were included in these subgroups.

Taken with the paper, the label for time point translates to: about 28 days (+/-7) after the second vaccine dose. AZD1222 recipients with second doses at about 4 weeks or about 12 weeks were pooled, because spike-specific TCR depth and breadth did not differ between schedules. Vaccinee samples were obtained from the UK trials COV001 and COV002, which included a single-blind randomized controlled phase 2/3 trial of AZD1222 (ChAdOx1 nCoV-19) in healthy adults. Trial participant PBMC samples were collected at day 0 and day 28 after the second dose for TCRbeta chain sequencing. CDR1 and CDR2, looked up from the germline V gene (reference sequence), are MNHEY and SMNVEV. Relative to germline, V is 5 bases shorter and J is 3 bases shorter, with 5 bases between their ends. Including the terminal cysteine and phenylalanine, the CDR3 comprises 12 residues. Only the CDR3 portion is preserved as DNA: 36 bases, with reading frame beginning at the first base.

The CDR3 regions of human TCRbeta chains were subjected to immunosequencing. The original methods were these. Repertoire TCRs were matched against a reference library of SARS-CoV-2-specific TCRs generated with the MIRA antigen-specificity platform. Breadth was defined as the fraction of unique TCRs that were SARS-CoV-2-associated. Depth was defined as the fraction of total T cells that were SARS-CoV-2-associated. Using the MIRA data, each spike-specific TCR was assigned both to the spike region to which the TCR was reactive and to a CD4 or CD8 class. Log10-transformed breadth and depth values were compared by one-way ANOVA with Sidak's multiple comparisons tests. Imported from immuneACCESS, the table was reduced by TCRdb to in-frame sequences with V and J called. These copies leave out some clones; in studies compared against another copy, an unresolved V gene accounts for under half, and the cause of the remainder is not known. For V, J and clone size, that table is used; D and trimming come from the DNA. This sample lists about 73,000 clones; around three quarters were detected once. Roughly 50% of the sample is taken by the ten largest.

As for this clone: The clone's antigen remains unknown. Nothing much larger sits one base from this clone, and base qualities are not available.

Study-wide findings and limitations: The whole spike protein was spanned by vaccine-associated CD4 TCRs, and dominant responses were seen in regions 160-218 and 743-854. Epitopes outside the regions mutated in the B.1.351 and B.1.1.7 variants were reportedly recognized by nearly half of the unique spike-specific TCRs. Most participants were white British and females outnumbered males, and the authors suggested that clonal diversity may have been underestimated. In the small 56-69-year group, the increase in depth fell short of significance, most likely because of low power. Conclusions about previously exposed vaccinees were limited because only six AZD1222 recipients were SARS-CoV-2 seropositive at baseline. Because no day 14 peak-response samples were available, the repertoires could be characterized only after the peak T cell response. A significant rise in spike-specific TCR breadth and depth was observed after two AZD1222 doses relative to day 0 and relative to MenACWY recipients.

This receptor chain uses TRBV27 and TRBJ2-1; the D gene cannot be resolved reliably. Sequences were derived from peripheral blood, sampled 28 days after the second AZD1222 dose. The sequence derives from an adult who received the AZD1222 COVID-19 vaccine. The DNA sequence reads TGTGCCAGCAGTCGAGGCTACAATGAGCAGTTCTTC. Translated, it gives CASSRGYNEQFF.